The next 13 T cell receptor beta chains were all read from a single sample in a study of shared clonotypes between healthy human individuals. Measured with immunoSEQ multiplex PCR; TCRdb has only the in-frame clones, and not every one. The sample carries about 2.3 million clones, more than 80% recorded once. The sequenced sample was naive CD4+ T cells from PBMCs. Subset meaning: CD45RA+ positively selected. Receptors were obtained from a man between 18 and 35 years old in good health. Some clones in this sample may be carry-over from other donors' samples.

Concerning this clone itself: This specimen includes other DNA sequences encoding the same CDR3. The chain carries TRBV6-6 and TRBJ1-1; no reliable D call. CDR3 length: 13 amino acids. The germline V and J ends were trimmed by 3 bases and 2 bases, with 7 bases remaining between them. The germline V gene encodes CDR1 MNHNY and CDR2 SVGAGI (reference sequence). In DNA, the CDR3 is TGTGCCAGCAGTTATTGGGAAAACACTGAAGCTTTCTTT. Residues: CASSYWENTEAFF.

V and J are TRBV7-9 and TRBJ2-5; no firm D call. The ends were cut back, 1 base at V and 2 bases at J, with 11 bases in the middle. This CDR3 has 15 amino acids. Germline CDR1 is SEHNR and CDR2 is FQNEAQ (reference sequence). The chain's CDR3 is CASSLVGGVQETQYF. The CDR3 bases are TGTGCCAGCAGCTTAGTAGGTGGGGTTCAAGAGACCCAGTACTTC.

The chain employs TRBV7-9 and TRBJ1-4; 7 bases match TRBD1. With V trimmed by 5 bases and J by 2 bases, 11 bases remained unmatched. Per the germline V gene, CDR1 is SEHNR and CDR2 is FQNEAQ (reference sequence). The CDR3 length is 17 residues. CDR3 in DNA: TGTGCCAGCAGCCCCCGCCCAGGGGGGGCCACTAATGAAAAACTGTTTTTT. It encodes CASSPRPGGATNEKLFF.

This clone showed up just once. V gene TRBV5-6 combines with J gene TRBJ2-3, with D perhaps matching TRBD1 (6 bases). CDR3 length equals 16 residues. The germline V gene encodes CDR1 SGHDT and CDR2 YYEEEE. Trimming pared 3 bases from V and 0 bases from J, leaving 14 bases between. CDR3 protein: CASSWDGGGSTDTQYF. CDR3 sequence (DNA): TGTGCCAGCAGCTGGGATGGGGGCGGGAGCACAGATACGCAGTATTTT. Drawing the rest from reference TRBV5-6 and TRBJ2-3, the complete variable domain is DAGVTQSPTHLIKTRGQQVTLRCSPKSGHDTVSWYQQALGQGPQFIFQYYEEEERQRGNFPDRFSGHQFPNYSSELNVNALLLGDSALYLCASSWDGGGSTDTQYFGPGTRLTVL.

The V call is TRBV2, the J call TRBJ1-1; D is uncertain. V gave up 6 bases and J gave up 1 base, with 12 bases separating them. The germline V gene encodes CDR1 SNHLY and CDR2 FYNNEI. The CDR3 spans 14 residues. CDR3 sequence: CASRRGRANTEAFF. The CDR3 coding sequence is TGTGCCAGCAGAAGAGGACGGGCGAACACTGAAGCTTTCTTT. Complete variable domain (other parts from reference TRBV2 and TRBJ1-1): EPEVTQTPSHQVTQMGQEVILRCVPISNHLYFYWYRQILGQKVEFLVSFYNNEISEKSEIFDDQFSVERPDGSNFTLKIRSTKLEDSAMYFCASRRGRANTEAFFGQGTRLTVV.

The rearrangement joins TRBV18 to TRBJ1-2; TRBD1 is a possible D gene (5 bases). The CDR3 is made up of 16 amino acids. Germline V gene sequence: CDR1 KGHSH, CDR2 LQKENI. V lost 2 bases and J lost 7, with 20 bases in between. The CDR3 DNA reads TGTGCCAGCTCACCATCCCAGGGTCGTGTCAGGCGTGGCTACACCTTC. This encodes CASSPSQGRVRRGYTF.

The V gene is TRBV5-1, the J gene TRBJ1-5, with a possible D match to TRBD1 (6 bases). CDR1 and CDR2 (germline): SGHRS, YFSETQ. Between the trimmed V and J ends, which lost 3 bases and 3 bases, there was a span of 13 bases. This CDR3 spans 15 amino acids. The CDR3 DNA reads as TGCGCCAGCAGCTGGAGGGGGGATTTCAATCAGCCCCAGCATTTT. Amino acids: CASSWRGDFNQPQHF.

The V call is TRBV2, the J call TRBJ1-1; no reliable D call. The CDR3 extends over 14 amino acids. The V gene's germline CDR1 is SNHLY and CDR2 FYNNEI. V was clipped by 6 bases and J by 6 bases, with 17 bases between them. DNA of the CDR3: TGTGCCAGCAGGGAGGAAGTAACCGCACCTGAAGCTTTCTTT. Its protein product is CASREEVTAPEAFF.

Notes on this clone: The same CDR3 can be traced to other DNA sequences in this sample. The CDR3 here is CASSSGGSYEQYF. The CDR3 DNA reads TGTGCCAGCAGCTCCGGGGGGTCTTACGAGCAGTACTTC. This chain uses TRBV6-6 with TRBJ2-7, with 7 bases identical to TRBD2. With 6 bases clipped from V and 4 bases from J, the junction kept 6 bases outside the gene matches. CDR3 length: 13 amino acids. Germline values: CDR1 MNHNY, CDR2 SVGAGI (reference sequence).

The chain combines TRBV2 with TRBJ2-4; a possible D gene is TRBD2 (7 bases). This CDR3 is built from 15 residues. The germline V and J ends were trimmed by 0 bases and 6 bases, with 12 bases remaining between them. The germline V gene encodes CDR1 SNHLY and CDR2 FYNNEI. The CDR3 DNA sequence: TGTGCCAGCAGTGAAGCCGGGGGGCGAGGAAACATTCAGTACTTC. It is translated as CASSEAGGRGNIQYF.

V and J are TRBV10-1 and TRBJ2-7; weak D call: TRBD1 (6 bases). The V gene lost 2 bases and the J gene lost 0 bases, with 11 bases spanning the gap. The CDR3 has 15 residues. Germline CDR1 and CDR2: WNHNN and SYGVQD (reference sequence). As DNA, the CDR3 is TGCGCCAGCAGTGAGCCAGGGGAGCCCTCCTACGAGCAGTACTTC. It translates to CASSEPGEPSYEQYF.

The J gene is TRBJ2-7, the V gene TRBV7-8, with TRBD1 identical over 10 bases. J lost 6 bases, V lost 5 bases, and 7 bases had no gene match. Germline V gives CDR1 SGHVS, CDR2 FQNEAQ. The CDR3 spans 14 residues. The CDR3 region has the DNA TGTGCCAGCAGCAGATCGACAGGGGGCGTCGAGCAGTACTTC. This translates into CASSRSTGGVEQYF.

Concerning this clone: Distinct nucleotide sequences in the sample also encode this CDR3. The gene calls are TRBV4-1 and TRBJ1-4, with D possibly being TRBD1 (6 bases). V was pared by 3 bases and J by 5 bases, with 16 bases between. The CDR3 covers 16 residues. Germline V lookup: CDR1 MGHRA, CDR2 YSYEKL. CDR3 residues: CASSQGARGGNEKLFF. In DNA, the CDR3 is TGCGCCAGCAGCCAGGGGGCCAGAGGAGGAAATGAAAAACTGTTTTTT.